This T cell receptor beta chain was recorded in a study of blood T cell repertoires in COVID-19. Study information: Spain, Italy and the United States supplied samples that represented acute and convalescent COVID-19. PBMCs, B-cell-depleted T cells, or T cells provided the cDNA or gDNA that made up the material.

This clone turned up a few times. The authors' processing: Amplification with reference gene primers provided the estimates of nucleated cell counts. The assay was immunoSEQ multiplex PCR, and TCRdb's table has in-frame clones only and misses some. V and J calls and clone size follow that table, whereas D and trimming were derived from the DNA. Altogether fewer than 70,000 clones are present, 84% being singletons, with the ten largest covering 7.5% to 9%. The sample comprised peripheral blood. This TCR derives from a man in his fifties with active COVID-19.

The CDR3 protein is CASSLNRGEKDFF. The CDR3 bases are TGTGCCAGCAGCTTAAACAGGGGGGAAAAGGATTTCTTT. The genes are TRBV7-2 and TRBJ1-1, with 8 bases matching TRBD1. The CDR3 totals 13 residues. CDR1 is SGHTA and CDR2 is FQGNSA in the germline V gene. The trim removed 2 bases at V and 13 bases at J, leaving 9 bases unmatched.